The clone carrying this TCR beta chain was detected ten times or more. What it binds is unknown. The data were taken from a study of T-cell reconstitution after alpha-beta-depleted transplantation in children. Whole-study results and caveats: Reportedly, only several hundred clones from non-depleted graft cells drove alpha-beta T-cell counts at about two months. Diversity and T-cell counts at one year after transplant derived mostly from new T cells.

Preparation of the TCRbeta library was carried out with unique molecular identifiers. A single record per CDR3 protein comes from TCRdb applying MiXCR to the PCR reads. The table shows a few hundred thousand distinct CDR3 sequences, with roughly 7.8% occurring only once. Trimming stripped 4 bases from V and 5 bases from J, with 11 bases between. Germline V gene sequence: CDR1 KGHSH, CDR2 LQKENI. CDR3 length: 14 amino acids. The source of this sequence is a female patient aged 2 to 10 who had a stem cell transplant for Fanconi anemia, so the T cells may come from the graft donor. The sample was peripheral blood, taken 360 days after TCRalphabeta/CD19-depleted stem cell transplant. The rearrangement joins TRBV18 to TRBJ2-2, with D uncertain. CDR3 sequence reads: CASSRSRRTGELFF. The CDR3 DNA sequence: TGTGCCAGCTCACGGTCCCGGCGTACCGGGGAGCTGTTTTTT.